This T cell receptor beta chain was recovered during a study of blood T cell repertoires in COVID-19. Original analysis: It was from reference gene primer amplification that nucleated cell counts were estimated. Assay used: immunoSEQ multiplex PCR; TCRdb lists only in-frame clones, some missing. V and J calls and clone size are given by that table; D and trimming were obtained from the DNA. This table holds 130,000 to 150,000 clones, roughly 84% found once. Germline CDR1 reads SQVTM; CDR2 reads ANQGSEA. The CDR3 consists of 13 residues. The junction had 7 bases not matched to a gene; V was cut back by 8 bases and J by 1 base.

The receptor was derived from a human donor in a cohort sampled during active COVID-19. This chain joins TRBV29-1 and TRBJ1-1; 7 bases map to TRBD1. Sequenced sample: peripheral blood. The CDR3 DNA sequence: TGCAGCTCGGGACAGACGACGAACACTGAAGCTTTCTTT. Its translation is CSSGQTTNTEAFF.